The source of this T cell receptor (beta chain) is a study of beta chain features in type 1 diabetes. Study results and caveats: A definitive answer on HLA type influencing TCRB rearrangement was not reached here.

Sorted populations all exceeded 95% purity. CDR1 and CDR2 (germline): MDHEN, SYDVKM. There are 15 residues in the CDR3. V lost 5 bases and J 1 base, leaving 12 bases between the germline ends. Details on this clone: Its target is unknown.

Expressed TCRB transcripts were sequenced, since all the RNA that had been isolated was reverse transcribed. Deep immunoSEQ sequencing covered naive, central memory and regulatory T cell samples. Profiling relied on immunoSEQ multiplex PCR, and the TCRdb table lists in-frame clones only, not all of them. The sample has 350,000 or so clones, about 20% seen once. Specimen: naive CD4+ T cells from blood. This chain links TRBV28 with TRBJ2-1, with D possibly matching TRBD1 (6 bases). This clonotype was sampled from a woman under 30 in good health. CDR3 DNA: TGTGCCAGCAGTCCCGCCAGGGGATCCTACAATGAGCAGTTCTTC. As protein: CASSPARGSYNEQFF.